Sequencing of this TCR beta chain was carried out in a study of blood T cell repertoires in COVID-19. Germline V lookup: CDR1 SEHNR, CDR2 FQNEAQ (reference sequence). CDR3 size: 14 residues. The ends were cut back, 3 bases at V and 0 bases at J, with 6 bases in the middle. Only in-frame clones appear in the TCRdb table, and some are missing; sequencing was by immunoSEQ multiplex PCR. Altogether approximately 350,000 clones are present, approximately 89% being singletons, with the ten largest covering less than 3.5%. The rearrangement joins TRBV7-9 to TRBJ2-1; the D is unclear. The receptor was derived from a woman aged 18-29 years who had recovered from COVID-19. Sequences were obtained from peripheral blood. The DNA for the CDR3 is TGTGCCAGCAGCTTCCGGAGCTCCTACAATGAGCAGTTCTTC. It codes for CASSFRSSYNEQFF.